What follows describes a single T cell receptor beta chain. The specificity of this receptor is unknown. It has no much larger one-base neighbor in the sample; base qualities were not kept. Libraries were prepared through 5' RACE. Sequencing was carried out with an Illumina HiSeq 2500. A second PCR of roughly 7 to 12 cycles was run with a J-beta primer mix and a sample-barcoded 5' primer. A unique molecular identifier was introduced onto each TCR beta cDNA molecule by a template-switch 5' adaptor carrying 12 random nucleotides. Each sample yielded at least 3 million CDR3-containing paired-end reads. All of the RNA was converted into first-strand cDNA using the Mint cDNA synthesis kit, with a TRBC-specific oligonucleotide serving as the primer. After uracil-DNA glycosylase treatment, a first 18-cycle PCR used universal primers M1SS and BC2_uni_R on all cDNA. As for the authors' bioinformatics: For normalization, 1 million high-quality reads were randomly selected from each sample, with every read carrying a distinct molecular identifier. Instead of being binned into consensus sequences, reads that shared molecular identifiers were thrown out. MiTCR, set to a Q25 quality threshold and the strictest error-elimination algorithm, was used for CDR3 identification, clonotype clustering and error correction. Lower-bound total TCR beta diversity was estimated with a nonparametric unseen species model using Euler transformation. Through fastp at Q25 and MiXCR, TCRdb rebuilt clones from the public reads, retaining in-frame beta chains. Rows with one shared CDR3 protein collapse into an entry with the most common genes and DNA. V and J calls and clone size were set by TCRdb, not the authors. The sample data list some 1,500,000 distinct CDR3 sequences, and roughly two fifths of these were observed just once. Approximately 4% of the sample goes to the ten largest clones.

The source of the sample is a study of blood T cells in healthy people across ages (dated by TCRdb to between 2014 and 2017). Context from the whole study: In model experiments, template switching captured about one uniquely barcoded TCR beta cDNA molecule for every two T cells. To avoid experimental bias, donors of different ages were randomly spread across the sequencing lanes. Donors were grouped into four age groups: young (average approximately 16 years), middle-aged (approximately 41), aged (around 56) and long-lived (approximately 75). To track age-related changes in TCR beta repertoire diversity, the study relied on deep sequencing normalized with unique cDNA molecular identifiers. The study analyzed two additional independent replicas of 1 million unique cDNA reads from the same blood draw for two donors, one aged 18 to 30 and one aged 80 or older.

Trimmed from V: 2 bases; trimmed from J: 2 bases; junction bases lacking a gene match: 8. CDR1 is given as SGDLS and CDR2 as YYNGEE, both from the germline V gene. The CDR3 holds 17 amino acids from the cysteine to the phenylalanine. Only the CDR3 part of the read is kept: 51 bases, read in frame from the first base. On the study overall, not on this receptor specifically: Because profiling used bulk unsorted PBMCs, naive and antigen-experienced compartments could not be compared conclusively. The CMV infection status of donors was not known, potentially confounding age-related changes in expanded clonotypes. Observed TCR beta diversity per million T cells fell roughly linearly with age, and a significant reduction was already apparent by age roughly 40. Estimates of total diversity based on one million sequenced T cells were considered lower bounds and underestimates. The long-lived group showed more naive CD4+ T cells, fewer expanded clones and increased TCR diversity than the aged group, suggesting age selection. There was a strong correlation between observed TCR beta diversity and the percentage of naive T cells measured by flow cytometry.

The donors were roughly 38 Caucasian individuals from Russia, aged roughly 6 to 95 years, who were systemically healthy. About 9.6 milliliters of peripheral blood were collected from each donor into EDTA-treated Vacutainer tubes. Ficoll-Paque density-gradient centrifugation was used to isolate PBMCs, with at least 6.5 million per sample. Trizol reagent was used to extract total RNA from the PBMCs, yielding at least 6 micrograms per sample. The percentages of naive CD45RAhigh/CD27high T cells were determined by flow cytometry on a PBMC aliquot from every donor. The sequence was obtained from a woman younger than 35 in good health. The sample taken for sequencing was blood. The sequence links TRBV9 to TRBJ2-1; the central 9 bases match TRBD2. For the CDR3, the sequence is CASSVAPSGIAYNEQFF. The DNA sequence is TGTGCCAGCAGCGTTGCCCCTAGCGGGATAGCCTACAATGAGCAGTTCTTC.